What follows describes a single T cell receptor (beta chain). Germline loops: CDR1 SNHLY, CDR2 FYNNEI. After removal of 1 base from V and 0 bases from J, the junction contained 5 bases not matched to a gene. The CDR3 length is 16 residues. Treatment described: oral pan-JAK inhibitor, 5-10 mg twice daily. The entry originates in a study of CD8+ T cells in alopecia areata. It was cDNA, reverse transcribed from extracted RNA, that served as the sequencing template. Some clones are missing from TCRdb's copy, which holds only in-frame ones; the method was immunoSEQ multiplex PCR. The table has over 100,000 clones, approximately 54% seen once.

The sequencing used CD8+ T cells sorted from blood, collected at week 24, from a patient treated with tofacitinib. The chain recombines TRBV2 with TRBJ1-1; 7 nucleotides match TRBD1. This TCR derives from a human donor with alopecia areata. CDR3 DNA sequence: TGTGCCAGCAGTGAAGTCGGGACAGACATGAACACTGAAGCTTTCTTT. Protein: CASSEVGTDMNTEAFF.